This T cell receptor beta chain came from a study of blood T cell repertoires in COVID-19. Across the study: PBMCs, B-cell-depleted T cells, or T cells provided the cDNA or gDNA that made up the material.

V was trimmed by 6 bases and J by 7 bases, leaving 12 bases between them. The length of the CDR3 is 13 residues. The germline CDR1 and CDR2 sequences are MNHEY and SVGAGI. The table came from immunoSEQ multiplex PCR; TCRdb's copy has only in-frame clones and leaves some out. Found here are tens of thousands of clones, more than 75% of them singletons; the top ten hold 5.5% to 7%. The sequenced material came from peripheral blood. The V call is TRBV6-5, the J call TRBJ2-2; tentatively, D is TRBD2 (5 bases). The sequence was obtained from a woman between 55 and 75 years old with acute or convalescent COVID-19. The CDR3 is CASRPPGGGELFF. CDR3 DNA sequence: TGTGCCAGCAGGCCTCCTGGAGGCGGGGAGCTGTTTTTT.